This is a list of T cell receptor beta chains from one sample in a study of blood T cells in healthy people across ages. TCRdb re-derived calls from the 5' RACE reads in MiXCR, one entry per CDR3 protein. The data show some 1.5 million distinct CDR3 sequences, under 55% seen once. Specimen: blood. All receptors derive from a woman younger than 30 in good health. The CDR3 runs from the conserved cysteine through the conserved F or W. The D gene is left open where the match is weak. A row's size may be missing; if present it is once, few, many or a size class.

clone size: few; D gene: .; J gene: TRBJ2-7; V gene: TRBV7-2; CDR3 protein: CASSWSEGTSYEQYF; CDR3 DNA: TGTGCCAGCAGCTGGAGCGAAGGAACCTCCTACGAGCAGTACTTC
clone size: .; D gene: .; J gene: TRBJ2-3; V gene: TRBV4-1; CDR3 protein: CASSQEGRAGTDTQYF; CDR3 DNA: TGCGCCAGCAGCCAAGAAGGGCGAGCGGGCACAGATACGCAGTATTTT
clone size: .; D gene: TRBD1; J gene: TRBJ1-1; V gene: TRBV20-1; CDR3 protein: CSCIRGLVAFF; CDR3 DNA: TGCAGTTGTATCAGGGGGTTAGTAGCTTTCTTT
clone size: .; D gene: .; J gene: TRBJ2-6; V gene: TRBV20-1; CDR3 protein: CSARESGANVLTF; CDR3 DNA: TGCAGTGCTAGAGAAAGTGGGGCCAACGTCCTGACTTTC
clone size: .; D gene: TRBD2; J gene: TRBJ2-1; V gene: TRBV12-3/TRBV12-4; CDR3 protein: CASSRGLAATYNEQFF; CDR3 DNA: TGTGCCAGCAGCAGGGGACTAGCGGCAACCTACAATGAGCAGTTCTTC
clone size: .; D gene: TRBD1; J gene: TRBJ2-2; V gene: TRBV7-2; CDR3 protein: CASSLPDRGNTGELFF; CDR3 DNA: TGTGCCAGCAGCTTACCTGACAGGGGAAACACCGGGGAGCTGTTTTTT
clone size: few; D gene: .; J gene: TRBJ2-3; V gene: TRBV9; CDR3 protein: CASTPGAEITDTQYF; CDR3 DNA: TGTGCCAGCACCCCGGGGGCGGAAATCACAGATACGCAGTATTTT
clone size: few; D gene: TRBD1; J gene: TRBJ2-1; V gene: TRBV28; CDR3 protein: CASSASASRGQGAINEQFF; CDR3 DNA: TGTGCCAGCAGCGCATCAGCATCACGGGGACAGGGGGCGATCAATGAGCAGTTCTTC
clone size: few; D gene: .; J gene: TRBJ2-1; V gene: TRBV28; CDR3 protein: CASSSDNYNEQFF; CDR3 DNA: TGTGCCAGCAGTTCCGATAACTACAATGAGCAGTTCTTC
clone size: few; D gene: .; J gene: TRBJ1-2; V gene: TRBV7-9; CDR3 protein: CASSLSPGDYGYTF; CDR3 DNA: TGTGCCAGCAGCTTAAGTCCAGGGGACTATGGCTACACCTTC
clone size: .; D gene: TRBD2; J gene: TRBJ2-1; V gene: TRBV5-1; CDR3 protein: CASSKHAGLAGRSPDNEQFF; CDR3 DNA: TGCGCCAGCAGCAAACACGCGGGACTAGCGGGCCGATCACCAGACAATGAGCAGTTCTTC
clone size: many; D gene: .; J gene: TRBJ2-5; V gene: TRBV27; CDR3 protein: CASNRRGYTKETQYF; CDR3 DNA: TGTGCCAGCAACAGGCGGGGCTATACTAAAGAGACCCAGTACTTC
clone size: few; D gene: TRBD2; J gene: TRBJ2-3; V gene: TRBV20-1; CDR3 protein: CSARIGLAWLTDTQYF; CDR3 DNA: TGCAGTGCTAGAATCGGACTAGCGTGGCTCACAGATACGCAGTATTTT
clone size: .; D gene: .; J gene: TRBJ2-5; V gene: TRBV6-5; CDR3 protein: CASSPGPYRGQETQYF; CDR3 DNA: TGTGCCAGCAGTCCAGGTCCCTACCGCGGTCAAGAGACCCAGTACTTC
clone size: .; D gene: TRBD2; J gene: TRBJ2-1; V gene: TRBV6-5; CDR3 protein: CASSYLAGVTGNEQFF; CDR3 DNA: TGTGCCAGCAGTTATCTAGCGGGAGTAACTGGCAATGAGCAGTTCTTC
clone size: .; D gene: TRBD2; J gene: TRBJ2-7; V gene: TRBV11-1; CDR3 protein: CASSFEGLAGPSSYNEQYF; CDR3 DNA: TGTGCCAGCAGCTTCGAGGGACTAGCGGGACCCAGCTCCTACAATGAGCAGTACTTC
clone size: .; D gene: .; J gene: TRBJ2-5; V gene: TRBV20-1; CDR3 protein: CSARDGDTQETQYF; CDR3 DNA: TGCAGTGCTAGAGACGGGGACACTCAAGAGACCCAGTACTTC
clone size: .; D gene: .; J gene: TRBJ1-4; V gene: TRBV5-4; CDR3 protein: CASSFGIRGEKLFF; CDR3 DNA: TGTGCCAGCAGCTTCGGGATACGGGGCGAAAAACTGTTTTTT
clone size: .; D gene: .; J gene: TRBJ1-1; V gene: TRBV4-3; CDR3 protein: CASSLDVGQGVGSEAFF; CDR3 DNA: TGCGCCAGCAGCCTGGATGTGGGGCAGGGAGTGGGCTCTGAAGCTTTCTTT
clone size: many; D gene: .; J gene: TRBJ1-6; V gene: TRBV21-1; CDR3 protein: CASSSGEIDSPLHF; CDR3 DNA: TGTGCCAGCAGCAGTGGGGAGATAGATTCACCCCTCCACTTT
clone size: .; D gene: .; J gene: TRBJ1-1; V gene: TRBV6-2/TRBV6-3; CDR3 protein: CASTRQFEAFF; CDR3 DNA: TGTGCCAGCACCCGGCAGTTTGAAGCTTTCTTT
clone size: .; D gene: TRBD1; J gene: TRBJ1-6; V gene: TRBV25-1; CDR3 protein: CASSQLRQGSPPHF; CDR3 DNA: TGTGCCAGCAGCCAACTCAGACAGGGCTCACCCCCCCACTTT
clone size: few; D gene: .; J gene: TRBJ2-7; V gene: TRBV25-1; CDR3 protein: CASLRTYEQYF; CDR3 DNA: TGTGCCAGCTTACGAACCTACGAGCAGTACTTC
clone size: .; D gene: TRBD2; J gene: TRBJ2-7; V gene: TRBV7-2; CDR3 protein: CASSLTTSVYEQYF; CDR3 DNA: TGTGCCAGCAGCCTAACGACTAGCGTCTACGAGCAGTACTTC
clone size: .; D gene: .; J gene: TRBJ2-7; V gene: TRBV6-2/TRBV6-3; CDR3 protein: CASSDSGTAYNEQYF; CDR3 DNA: TGTGCCAGCAGCGATTCCGGGACTGCCTACAATGAGCAGTACTTC
clone size: .; D gene: .; J gene: TRBJ1-2; V gene: TRBV7-2; CDR3 protein: CASSHWRVGYTF; CDR3 DNA: TGTGCCAGCAGCCATTGGCGTGTGGGCTACACCTTC
clone size: few; D gene: .; J gene: TRBJ1-3; V gene: TRBV5-1; CDR3 protein: CASSLVGGNTIYF; CDR3 DNA: TGCGCCAGCAGCTTGGTAGGCGGAAACACCATATATTTT
clone size: few; D gene: .; J gene: TRBJ1-2; V gene: TRBV28; CDR3 protein: CASSLYGRGSGYGYTF; CDR3 DNA: TGTGCCAGCAGTTTATATGGTCGAGGGTCTGGATATGGCTACACCTTC
clone size: .; D gene: .; J gene: TRBJ2-3; V gene: TRBV10-3; CDR3 protein: CAISESPTSGTQYF; CDR3 DNA: TGTGCCATCAGTGAGTCCCCCACCAGCGGTACGCAGTATTTT
clone size: few; D gene: .; J gene: TRBJ1-1; V gene: TRBV7-9; CDR3 protein: CASSLRQINTEAFF; CDR3 DNA: TGTGCCAGCAGCTTACGACAGATTAACACTGAAGCTTTCTTT
clone size: .; D gene: .; J gene: TRBJ1-1; V gene: TRBV14; CDR3 protein: CASSRTRGTEAFF; CDR3 DNA: TGTGCCAGCAGCCGCACGAGGGGCACTGAAGCTTTCTTT
clone size: .; D gene: .; J gene: TRBJ2-1; V gene: TRBV6-1; CDR3 protein: CASSGLQRALRDEQFF; CDR3 DNA: TGTGCCAGCAGTGGACTACAGCGAGCTCTCAGGGATGAGCAGTTCTTC
clone size: .; D gene: .; J gene: TRBJ1-1; V gene: TRBV11-3; CDR3 protein: CASSLSGIGTEAFF; CDR3 DNA: TGTGCCAGCAGCTTATCAGGGATAGGCACTGAAGCTTTCTTT
clone size: .; D gene: .; J gene: TRBJ2-7; V gene: TRBV7-8; CDR3 protein: CASSLRLDPRSYEQYF; CDR3 DNA: TGTGCCAGCAGCTTACGGTTGGACCCGAGGTCCTACGAGCAGTACTTC
clone size: .; D gene: .; J gene: TRBJ1-2; V gene: TRBV20-1; CDR3 protein: CSAREQKTYGYTF; CDR3 DNA: TGCAGTGCTAGAGAGCAGAAGACCTATGGCTACACCTTC
clone size: .; D gene: TRBD2; J gene: TRBJ2-1; V gene: TRBV5-1; CDR3 protein: CASSSPGLAGRSLSYNEQFF; CDR3 DNA: TGCGCCAGCAGCTCCCCGGGACTAGCGGGAAGGAGCCTTTCCTACAATGAGCAGTTCTTC
clone size: .; D gene: TRBD2; J gene: TRBJ2-3; V gene: TRBV12-3/TRBV12-4; CDR3 protein: CASKPFAGGPADTQYF; CDR3 DNA: TGTGCCAGCAAGCCGTTCGCGGGGGGGCCCGCAGATACGCAGTATTTT
clone size: .; D gene: TRBD2; J gene: TRBJ2-5; V gene: TRBV2; CDR3 protein: CASRSTGTRYETQYF; CDR3 DNA: TGTGCCAGCAGGTCAACCGGGACTAGATACGAGACCCAGTACTTC
clone size: once; D gene: TRBD1; J gene: TRBJ2-3; V gene: TRBV5-1; CDR3 protein: CASSPGQILTDTQYF; CDR3 DNA: TGCGCCAGCAGCCCGGGACAGATCCTCACAGATACGCAGTATTTT
clone size: few; D gene: TRBD1; J gene: TRBJ2-7; V gene: TRBV12-3/TRBV12-4; CDR3 protein: CASRGQGGQYF; CDR3 DNA: TGTGCCAGCAGAGGACAGGGTGGCCAGTACTTC
clone size: .; D gene: TRBD2; J gene: TRBJ2-2; V gene: TRBV5-5; CDR3 protein: CASSVVAGDTGELFF; CDR3 DNA: TGTGCCAGCAGCGTAGTAGCGGGGGACACCGGGGAGCTGTTTTTT
clone size: .; D gene: .; J gene: TRBJ2-3; V gene: TRBV27; CDR3 protein: CASSLKGIDTQYF; CDR3 DNA: TGTGCCAGCAGTTTAAAGGGGATAGATACGCAGTATTTT
clone size: .; D gene: .; J gene: TRBJ2-1; V gene: TRBV6-6; CDR3 protein: CASSYSNPRDSYNEQFF; CDR3 DNA: TGTGCCAGCAGTTACTCGAATCCCCGTGACTCCTACAATGAGCAGTTCTTC
clone size: .; D gene: TRBD1; J gene: TRBJ1-1; V gene: TRBV10-3; CDR3 protein: CAISLSGGDTEAFF; CDR3 DNA: TGTGCCATCAGTCTCTCAGGGGGCGACACTGAAGCTTTCTTT
clone size: .; D gene: .; J gene: TRBJ1-2; V gene: TRBV12-3/TRBV12-4; CDR3 protein: CASISDSLNYGYTF; CDR3 DNA: TGTGCCAGCATCTCGGACAGTCTTAACTATGGCTACACCTTC
clone size: .; D gene: .; J gene: TRBJ2-5; V gene: TRBV9; CDR3 protein: CASSVGGTSQETQYF; CDR3 DNA: TGTGCCAGCAGCGTAGGTGGAACTTCACAAGAGACCCAGTACTTC
clone size: few; D gene: TRBD1; J gene: TRBJ2-7; V gene: TRBV6-2/TRBV6-3; CDR3 protein: CAISQPKDRLYEQYF; CDR3 DNA: TGTGCCATCTCACAACCTAAGGACAGGCTCTACGAGCAGTACTTC
clone size: .; D gene: TRBD2; J gene: TRBJ2-1; V gene: TRBV7-9; CDR3 protein: CAGSGPGLAGRYNEQFF; CDR3 DNA: TGTGCCGGCAGCGGCCCTGGTCTAGCGGGGAGGTACAATGAGCAGTTCTTC
clone size: few; D gene: .; J gene: TRBJ2-5; V gene: TRBV15; CDR3 protein: CATSRDRVSKTQYF; CDR3 DNA: TGTGCCACCAGCAGAGATAGGGTTTCGAAGACCCAGTACTTC
clone size: .; D gene: .; J gene: TRBJ2-2; V gene: TRBV24-1; CDR3 protein: CATSDIHNTGELFF; CDR3 DNA: TGTGCCACCAGTGATATCCATAACACCGGGGAGCTGTTTTTT
clone size: .; D gene: TRBD1; J gene: TRBJ1-4; V gene: TRBV2; CDR3 protein: CASTFWTGSPEKLFF; CDR3 DNA: TGTGCCAGCACCTTCTGGACAGGGTCCCCAGAAAAACTGTTTTTT
clone size: .; D gene: .; J gene: TRBJ1-2; V gene: TRBV27; CDR3 protein: CASSLSRGVYYGYTF; CDR3 DNA: TGTGCCAGCAGTTTATCAAGGGGGGTTTACTATGGCTACACCTTC
clone size: .; D gene: TRBD1; J gene: TRBJ1-1; V gene: TRBV27; CDR3 protein: CASSPPGQGTFF; CDR3 DNA: TGTGCCAGCAGTCCTCCTGGACAGGGAACTTTCTTT